One and the same sample provided the 30 T cell receptor beta chains below, sequenced in a study of identical twins. TCRdb processed the 5' RACE reads anew with MiXCR; each CDR3 protein has one entry. The profile shows a few hundred thousand distinct CDR3 sequences, roughly 9% of them singletons. The sample consisted of naive T cells sorted from blood. The receptors here all came from a woman between 45 and 60 years old in good health.

This clonotype was seen a few times. The V gene is TRBV24-1, the J gene TRBJ2-3; maybe TRBD2 (5 bases). Germline values: CDR1 KGHDR, CDR2 SFDVKD. The CDR3 spans 16 residues. Trimming removed 0 bases from V and 1 base from J, with 10 bases in between. The CDR3 bases are TGTGCCACCAGTGATTTGGAGGGAAGTGGCACAGATACGCAGTATTTT. It yields the protein CATSDLEGSGTDTQYF.

This clonotype was found a few times. CDR3 sequence reads: CASSLSGSGRARRFF. The CDR3 nucleotides are TGTGCCAGCAGTTTATCGGGTAGCGGGAGGGCCCGGCGGTTCTTC. The chain recombines TRBV27 with TRBJ2-1; 11 positions agree with TRBD2. The CDR3 extends over 15 amino acids. V trimming: 0 bases; J trimming: 15 bases; junction bases outside the gene matches: 10. Germline CDR1 reads MNHEY; CDR2 reads SMNVEV (reference sequence).

This clonotype was seen ten or more times. The genes are TRBV5-1 and TRBJ1-3, with D possibly TRBD1 on 5 matching bases. V was shortened by 2 bases and J by 0 bases, with 12 bases between the two germline ends. The CDR3 has 16 residues. Germline lookup yields CDR1 SGHRS and CDR2 YFSETQ. As DNA, the CDR3 is TGCGCCAGCAGCTTAGGGGACCGGCTCTCTGGAAACACCATATATTTT. It translates to CASSLGDRLSGNTIYF.

This clonotype was observed a handful of times. The rearrangement joins TRBV4-1 to TRBJ1-6; D is unclear. Germline loops: CDR1 MGHRA, CDR2 YSYEKL. Trimming took off 1 base at V and 6 bases at J, with 10 bases between the two ends. This CDR3 is built from 15 residues. CDR3 residues: CASSQAKAANSPLHF. CDR3 nucleotides: TGCGCCAGCAGCCAAGCAAAGGCAGCTAATTCACCCCTCCACTTT.

Many counts were recorded for this clonotype. This chain joins TRBV29-1 and TRBJ1-3, with D maybe TRBD1 (6 bases). The CDR3 sequence is 13 residues long. V lost 4 bases and J 5 bases, leaving 12 bases between the germline ends. Germline V gene data show CDR1 as SQVTM and CDR2 as ANQGSEA. In nucleotides, the CDR3 is TGCAGCGTTGGTCTCACAGGGAGAAACACCATATATTTT. Translated: CSVGLTGRNTIYF.

There are a few counts of this clonotype. The CDR3 DNA follows: TGTGCCGCTCAGTCCCCAGGCAGCACTGAAGCTTTCTTT. It encodes CAAQSPGSTEAFF. This sequence joins TRBV27 and TRBJ1-1; no clear D gene. Germline V lookup: CDR1 MNHEY, CDR2 SMNVEV (reference sequence). This CDR3 is 13 amino acids long. The ends were cut back, 11 bases at V and 4 bases at J, with 17 bases in the middle.

This clonotype has ten or more counts. The V and J genes are TRBV20-1 and TRBJ1-4; unclear D gene. The germline CDR1 and CDR2 sequences are DFQATT and SNEGSKA (reference sequence). The CDR3 is 11 residues long. V lost 3 bases and J lost 8, with 7 bases in between. The CDR3, as DNA: TGCAGTGCTAGTAGTAGGGAAAAACTGTTTTTT. It yields the protein CSASSREKLFF.

The chain combines TRBV10-3 with TRBJ2-3; D might be TRBD1 or TRBD2, each matching 5 bases. The ends were cut back, 3 bases at V and 2 bases at J, with 15 bases in the middle. Germline loops: CDR1 ENHRY, CDR2 SYGVKD. The CDR3 has 16 residues. The CDR3 DNA reads as TGTGCCATCAGTGACCACACCGGGACCACCACAGATACGCAGTATTTT. Translating gives CAISDHTGTTTDTQYF.

This clonotype was detected a few times. The chain combines TRBV7-9 with TRBJ2-1, with TRBD2 identical over 13 bases. CDR1 SEHNR and CDR2 FQNEAQ come from the germline V gene (reference sequence). The CDR3 loop spans 16 amino acids. V was pared by 5 bases and J by 6 bases, with 7 bases of the junction left unmatched. This CDR3 is CASSLLGLAGPNEQFF. The CDR3 nucleotides read TGTGCCAGCAGCCTCCTGGGACTAGCGGGACCCAATGAGCAGTTCTTC.

The J gene is TRBJ1-2, the V gene TRBV27; D is ambiguous. Deletions cut 10 bases from V and 6 bases from J, with 27 bases between. The CDR3 is 16 residues long. CDR1 and CDR2 (germline): MNHEY, SMNVEV (reference sequence). CDR3 loop: CATRRSYGRIVDGYTF. The CDR3 coding sequence is TGTGCCACCAGGCGGTCTTACGGCAGAATTGTGGATGGCTACACCTTC.

Only a few counts were recorded for this clonotype. This chain uses TRBV5-1 with TRBJ2-5; D unresolved. The CDR3 runs 14 residues. Per germline, CDR1 SGHRS and CDR2 YFSETQ. V lost 0 bases, J lost 3 bases, and 9 bases lay in between. The CDR3: CASSLGTIKETQYF. The CDR3 DNA follows: TGCGCCAGCAGCTTGGGGACCATAAAAGAGACCCAGTACTTC.

The rearrangement links TRBV20-1 to TRBJ2-1; TRBD2 might be the D (5 bases). This CDR3 has 16 amino acids. Germline CDR1 is DFQATT and CDR2 is SNEGSKA (reference sequence). V lost 6 bases, J lost 1 base, and 19 bases lay in between. The CDR3 protein is CSASLQAASSYNEQFF. CDR3 bases: TGCAGTGCGTCCTTGCAAGCGGCTAGTTCCTACAATGAGCAGTTCTTC.

This clonotype was counted only a few times. The chain links TRBV24-1 to TRBJ1-2; possible D gene TRBD1, 6 bases. V gave up 9 bases and J gave up 8 bases, with 21 bases separating them. This CDR3 region has 14 residues. Germline assignment: CDR1 KGHDR and CDR2 SFDVKD. CDR3 sequence reads: CATVEPQGYKGYTF. CDR3 in DNA: TGTGCCACCGTAGAACCACAGGGTTATAAGGGCTACACCTTC.

This clonotype was counted only a few times. This chain uses TRBV3-1 with TRBJ2-1; maybe TRBD1 (6 bases). Looked up from germline, CDR1 is LGHDT and CDR2 is YNNKEL (reference sequence). V was clipped by 0 bases and J by 10 bases, with 10 bases between them. The CDR3 is made up of 13 amino acids. Here the CDR3 reads CASSQDSDSEQFF. For the CDR3, the DNA is TGTGCCAGCAGCCAAGATTCGGACAGCGAGCAGTTCTTC.

This clonotype was recorded at least ten times. V usage is TRBV12-3 or TRBV12-4 and J usage is TRBJ2-7; D might be TRBD1 (6 bases). This CDR3 is built from 13 residues. V lost 5 bases and J 2 bases, leaving 10 bases between the germline ends. The CDR3 nucleotides are TGTGCCAGCAGTCCGGGACATCCCTACGAGCAGTACTTC. Translated: CASSPGHPYEQYF.

The J gene is TRBJ1-5, the V gene TRBV20-1; 9 nucleotides align to TRBD1. V lost 6 bases to trimming and J lost 6 bases; unmatched junction nucleotides: 12. The germline V gene has CDR1 DFQATT and CDR2 SNEGSKA (reference sequence). This CDR3 is 15 amino acids long. Here the CDR3 reads CSAHPGQGFLQPQHF. CDR3 DNA sequence: TGCAGTGCGCATCCGGGACAGGGTTTTCTTCAGCCCCAGCATTTT.

This clonotype has just a few counts. CDR3 protein: CASSLRRVDNTDTQYF. The CDR3 DNA reads TGTGCCAGCAGCTTGCGACGGGTGGATAACACAGATACGCAGTATTTT. V gene TRBV5-5 combines with J gene TRBJ2-3; no firm D call. Germline V gives CDR1 SGHKS, CDR2 YYEKEE (reference sequence). V was shortened by 1 base and J by 2 bases, with 14 bases between the two germline ends. CDR3 length: 16 residues.

The genes are TRBV3-1 and TRBJ2-5; 8 positions match TRBD1. The CDR3 consists of 16 residues. The V segment lost 4 bases and the J segment 1 base; nucleotides outside the gene matches: 8. Germline-derived CDR1 and CDR2 are LGHDT and YNNKEL (reference sequence). This CDR3 is CASSLRQGLGQETQYF. Here the CDR3 DNA reads TGTGCCAGCAGCCTAAGACAGGGGCTGGGCCAAGAGACCCAGTACTTC.

In its sample, this clonotype was seen many times. This chain connects TRBV12-3 or TRBV12-4 to TRBJ2-1; D not certain. The CDR3 runs 11 residues. The V end was cut by 5 bases, the J end by 5 bases, with 4 bases between. The chain's CDR3 is CASSPHNEQFF. CDR3 coding DNA: TGTGCCAGCAGTCCACACAATGAGCAGTTCTTC.

At least ten counts were recorded for this clonotype. The chain uses TRBV29-1 and TRBJ2-3, with D hard to call. Germline assignment: CDR1 SQVTM and CDR2 ANQGSEA. The CDR3 covers 12 residues. The V end was cut by 6 bases, the J end by 4 bases, with 11 bases between. The DNA for the CDR3 is TGCAGCGTCGAGGTCATCCCAGATACGCAGTATTTT. Translating it yields CSVEVIPDTQYF.

The chain has TRBV10-1 and TRBJ2-2; 10 nucleotides match TRBD2. Per the germline V gene, CDR1 is WNHNN and CDR2 is SYGVQD (reference sequence). V shed 6 bases and J 6 bases; nucleotides not matched to a gene: 7. The CDR3 has 15 residues. The DNA of the CDR3 is TGCGCCAGCAGCGAAGCGGGAGGGCCCCCCGGGGAGCTGTTTTTT. Translating it yields CASSEAGGPPGELFF.

This clonotype came up a few times. This sequence joins TRBV2 and TRBJ2-1; D may be TRBD1 (8 bases). V dropped 0 bases and J dropped 4 bases, with 19 bases sitting between them. This CDR3 is 18 amino acids long. Germline CDR1 and CDR2: SNHLY and FYNNEI. The CDR3 DNA is TGTGCCAGCAGTGAAGCGGGGGGGCCGGGACAGGTGTACAATGAGCAGTTCTTC. This encodes CASSEAGGPGQVYNEQFF.

The rearrangement joins TRBV5-1 to TRBJ2-7; 7 positions agree with TRBD1. This CDR3 is 14 amino acids long. CDR1 and CDR2 (germline): SGHRS, YFSETQ. The ends lost 0 bases at V and 3 bases at J; junction bases unmatched: 3. The CDR3 region is CASSLVTGNYEQYF. Written as DNA, the CDR3 is TGCGCCAGCAGCTTGGTGACAGGGAACTACGAGCAGTACTTC. Full variable domain (rest looked up from reference TRBV5-1 and TRBJ2-7): KAGVTQTPRYLIKTRGQQVTLSCSPISGHRSVSWYQQTPGQGLQFLFEYFSETQRNKGNFPGRFSGRQFSNSRSEMNVSTLELGDSALYLCASSLVTGNYEQYFGPGTRLTVT.

This clonotype was observed a few times. The rearrangement joins TRBV20-1 to TRBJ2-7; D perhaps matches TRBD2 (6 bases). V lost 5 bases and J lost 3, with 11 bases in between. The CDR3 loop spans 12 amino acids. Germline V gene lookup returns CDR1 DFQATT and CDR2 SNEGSKA (reference sequence). The CDR3 reads CSASGTGYEQYV. CDR3 DNA: TGCAGTGCTTCCGGGACTGGCTACGAGCAGTACGTC.

This clonotype has more than one count but fewer than ten. The chain couples TRBV6-5 to TRBJ2-1; D might be TRBD2 (6 bases). The CDR3 totals 15 residues. Trimming took off 9 bases at V and 4 bases at J, with 19 bases between the two ends. CDR1 is MNHEY, CDR2 SVGAGI, per germline. In DNA form, the CDR3 reads TGTGCCAGACCGACGGAGAGGGACTCATACAATGAGCAGTTCTTC. It is translated as CARPTERDSYNEQFF.

This clonotype has just a few counts. This rearrangement joins TRBV27 to TRBJ2-1, with a weak D call TRBD2 (5 bases). The CDR3 length is 14 residues. V lost 4 bases to trimming and J lost 7 bases, with 14 bases between them. CDR1 is MNHEY and CDR2 is SMNVEV in the germline V gene (reference sequence). The CDR3 DNA follows: TGTGCCAGCAGTTCCAATCTAGCCGGGAATGAGCAGTTCTTC. It yields the protein CASSSNLAGNEQFF.

The chain carries TRBV19 and TRBJ2-5; 7 bases are shared with TRBD1. Germline assignment: CDR1 LNHDA and CDR2 SQIVND (reference sequence). V shed 6 bases and J 2 bases; nucleotides not matched to a gene: 6. The CDR3 spans 14 residues. The CDR3 DNA follows: TGTGCCAGTAGAGACCTGGGACAGCAAGAGACCCAGTACTTC. Protein product: CASRDLGQQETQYF.

To note about this clonotype: The junction departs from the called germline gene at one end, perhaps through a read error. The V and J genes are TRBV20-1 and TRBJ2-3, with D tentatively TRBD2 (5 bases). Germline-derived CDR1 and CDR2 are DFQATT and SNEGSKA (reference sequence). The CDR3 is made up of 13 amino acids. This CDR3 reads CSARGRQIDTQYF. CDR3 bases: TGCAGTGCGAGAGGGAGACAAATAGATACGCAGTATTTT.

This chain joins TRBV29-1 and TRBJ2-1; maybe TRBD2 (6 bases). V was pared by 8 bases and J by 0 bases, with 14 bases between. The CDR3 contains 14 residues. The V gene's germline CDR1 is SQVTM and CDR2 ANQGSEA. The DNA of the CDR3 is TGCAGCAAATCTACCGGGAGCTCCTACAATGAGCAGTTCTTC. Encoded protein: CSKSTGSSYNEQFF.

The chain couples TRBV7-2 to TRBJ2-1; TRBD1 or TRBD2 may be the D gene (5 bases each). The ends were cut back, 4 bases at V and 4 bases at J, with 14 bases in the middle. Germline CDR1 reads SGHTA; CDR2 reads FQGNSA. The CDR3 extends over 15 amino acids. CDR3 in DNA: TGTGCCAGCAGCTCCTGGGGGTACGGATACAATGAGCAGTTCTTC. This encodes CASSSWGYGYNEQFF.